This T cell receptor (beta chain) is from a study of shared clonotypes between healthy human individuals. This CDR3 comprises 15 residues. Germline V gene lookup returns CDR1 LNHDA and CDR2 SQIVND (reference sequence). V shed 4 bases and J shed 4 bases, with 13 bases lying between them. The study ran the assay at deep level. The protocol was immunoSEQ multiplex PCR, while the TCRdb copy is restricted to in-frame clones and leaves out a portion. The table has roughly 220,000 clones, 50% to 80% seen once. The sequenced sample was memory CD4+ T cells sorted from blood. Subset specified: CD45RA-negative fraction. This sequence joins TRBV19 and TRBJ2-2; D may be TRBD1 (6 bases). This receptor was taken from a young man in good health. The CDR3 DNA sequence: TGTGCCAGTAGTAGGAACAGGGCGGGCACCGGGGAGCTGTTTTTT. Encoded protein: CASSRNRAGTGELFF.